Presented here are 22 T cell receptor beta chains from one specimen sequenced in a study of low-dose radiotherapy and immunotherapy resistance in tumors (dated by TCRdb to between 2021 and 2024). First-strand cDNA was synthesized using Superscript III and a set of TRAV- and TRBV-specific primers, so that both TCRalpha and TCRbeta chains were covered. TCRs were amplified for 20 to 25 PCR cycles with Phusion, using a constant-region primer paired with the adapter attached to the V primers. TCRdb redid the processing of the public reads, applying fastp at Q25 and MiXCR, and retained in-frame beta chains. Each entry merges the rows of one CDR3 protein and shows their most common DNA and genes. A total of roughly 19,000 distinct CDR3 sequences appear in this sample, approximately 79% of them only once. More than 9.5% of the sample lies in the top ten. These receptors came from a human donor with advanced metastatic prostate, ovarian, gallbladder or colorectal cancer (not recorded which). This table probably holds off-target reads from a library built for another chain.

The rearrangement joins TRBV11-2 to TRBJ2-1, with no clear D. Germline assignment: CDR1 SGHAT and CDR2 FQNNGV. Between the trimmed V and J ends, which lost 2 bases and 0 bases, there was a span of 8 bases. CDR3 length: 15 residues. CDR3 nucleotide sequence: TGTGCCAGCAGCTTAAGAAGGAGCTCCTACAATGAGCAGTTCTTC. Residues: CASSLRRSSYNEQFF. The full variable domain, rest sourced from reference TRBV11-2 and TRBJ2-1, is EAGVAQSPRYKIIEKRQSVAFWCNPISGHATLYWYQQILGQGPKLLIQFQNNGVVDDSQLPKDRFSAERLKGVDSTLKIQPAKLEDSAVYLCASSLRRSSYNEQFFGPGTRLTVL.

V usage is TRBV18 and J usage is TRBJ2-7; D is perhaps TRBD1 (7 bases). V was pared by 3 bases and J by 4 bases, with 13 bases between. The CDR3 extends over 14 amino acids. CDR1 and CDR2 (germline): KGHSH, LQKENI. CDR3 loop: CASSPGGGGYEQYF. CDR3 sequence (DNA): TGTGCCAGCTCACCTGGAGGGGGCGGGTACGAGCAGTACTTC. The entire variable domain, with the rest obtained from reference TRBV18 and TRBJ2-7, is as follows: NAGVMQNPRHLVRRRGQEARLRCSPMKGHSHVYWYRQLPEEGLKFMVYLQKENIIDESGMPKERFSAEFPKEGPSILRIQQVVRGDSAAYFCASSPGGGGYEQYFGPGTRLTVT.

The rearrangement uses TRBV3-1 and TRBJ2-2, with D hard to call. The length of the CDR3 is 14 residues. V was cut by 4 bases and J by 2 bases, with 8 bases left in between. The germline gives CDR1 LGHDT, CDR2 YNNKEL (reference sequence). The CDR3 DNA reads TGTGCCAGCAGCCCGGTCAGCAACACCGGGGAGCTGTTTTTT. Translating gives CASSPVSNTGELFF.

This clonotype was picked up a small number of times. The chain couples TRBV5-3 to TRBJ1-1, with D perhaps matching TRBD1 (5 bases). TRBV5-3 is an open reading frame, and its role is uncertain. Between the trimmed V and J ends, which lost 8 bases and 5 bases, there was a span of 22 bases. CDR3 length equals 15 residues. DNA for the CDR3: TGTGCCAGCAGCCCACCCCCGGGGGGAAAAACTGAAGCTTTCTTT. Translation: CASSPPPGGKTEAFF.

On this clonotype itself: A read error may account for a junction end that differs from germline. The CDR3 protein is CASSSGTANNEQFF. In DNA, the CDR3 is TGTGCCAGCAGCTCCGGGACAGCGAACAATGAGCAGTTCTTC. This chain links TRBV5-3 with TRBJ2-1; the match to TRBD1 covers 7 bases. TRBV5-3 is assigned to the ORF class and has an uncertain function. The CDR3 contains 14 residues.

The chain is built from TRBV13 and TRBJ2-1; either TRBD1 or TRBD2 may fit D (5 bases each). CDR1 is PRHDT and CDR2 is FYEKMQ in the germline V gene (reference sequence). The CDR3 sequence is 15 residues long. Trimming took off 5 bases at V and 2 bases at J, with 13 bases between the two ends. CDR3: CASSPGPMPYNEQFF. The CDR3 DNA follows: TGTGCCAGCAGCCCGGGACCTATGCCCTACAATGAGCAGTTCTTC.

The V gene is TRBV29-1, the J gene TRBJ2-1, with 8 bases matching TRBD1. With V trimmed by 5 bases and J by 9 bases, 6 bases remained unmatched. CDR1 is SQVTM, CDR2 ANQGSEA, per germline. This CDR3 has 12 amino acids. The CDR3 is CSVSRGPSEQFF. CDR3 nucleotide sequence: TGCAGCGTTTCCAGGGGGCCGAGTGAGCAGTTCTTC.

The genes are TRBV5-1 and TRBJ1-5, with TRBD1 matching 7 bases. The CDR3 is made up of 14 amino acids. Germline V gene data show CDR1 as SGHRS and CDR2 as YFSETQ. V lost 2 bases, J lost 5 bases, and 4 bases stayed unmatched. CDR3: CASSFSGQDQPQHF. CDR3 DNA: TGCGCCAGCAGCTTCTCCGGACAGGATCAGCCCCAGCATTTT.

V is TRBV15 and J is TRBJ1-2; D unresolved. The CDR3 contains 13 residues. V lost 0 bases to trimming and J lost 4 bases, with 6 bases between them. CDR1 and CDR2 from the germline V gene are LNHNV and YYDKDF (reference sequence). CDR3 in DNA: TGTGCCACCAGCAGAGAGGGAGGCTATGGCTACACCTTC. Its protein is CATSREGGYGYTF.

This chain links TRBV28 with TRBJ2-6; 7 bases fit TRBD2. Germline CDR1 and CDR2: MDHEN and SYDVKM. V shed 10 bases, J shed 0 bases, and the junction held 9 bases outside the gene matches. The CDR3 consists of 16 residues. CDR3 in DNA: TGTGCCACCGGGGGAGGGGCGATCTCTGGGGCCAACGTCCTGACTTTC. It codes for CATGGGAISGANVLTF.

The chain joins TRBV12-3 or TRBV12-4 to TRBJ2-3; D may be TRBD2 (6 bases). This CDR3 contains 12 residues. V lost 5 bases, J lost 5 bases, and 8 bases lay in between. The CDR3 DNA follows: TGTGCCAGCAGTCCCGGGAGAGATACGCAGTATTTT. Amino acid sequence: CASSPGRDTQYF.

This chain uses TRBV10-3 with TRBJ1-5; no clear D. Trimming removed 6 bases at V and 4 bases at J, with 13 bases between. This CDR3 comprises 14 residues. Germline V gene data show CDR1 as ENHRY and CDR2 as SYGVKD. CDR3 nucleotide sequence: TGTGCCATCAGAGATGACGGGCAGAATCAGCCCCAGCATTTT. It yields the protein CAIRDDGQNQPQHF.

The chain employs TRBV5-4 and TRBJ2-5; D may be TRBD2 (5 bases). Trimming stripped 3 bases from V and 2 bases from J, with 8 bases between. Germline lookup yields CDR1 SGHNT and CDR2 YYREEE (reference sequence). The CDR3 is 13 residues long. CDR3 nucleotides: TGTGCCAGCAGCTCCCGGGGACAAGAGACCCAGTACTTC. Translating it yields CASSSRGQETQYF.

The rearrangement uses TRBV28 and TRBJ2-5, with D perhaps matching TRBD2 (6 bases). The V end lost 6 bases, the J end lost 6 bases, and 20 bases lay between the germline ends. Germline V gene data show CDR1 as MDHEN and CDR2 as SYDVKM. The CDR3 length is 15 residues. The DNA for the CDR3 is TGTGCCAGCAGAACCCTGGCTCCTGGGGGGAAGACCCAGTACTTC. Its protein product is CASRTLAPGGKTQYF.

The V and J genes are TRBV4-1 and TRBJ2-2; TRBD1 is a possible D gene (5 bases). Trimming removed 4 bases from V and 1 base from J, with 13 bases in between. The length of the CDR3 is 16 residues. Germline V gene data show CDR1 as MGHRA and CDR2 as YSYEKL. The DNA of the CDR3 is TGCGCCAGCAGCCGCGCCACCACAGGGAACACCGGGGAGCTGTTTTTT. Protein product: CASSRATTGNTGELFF.

The chain recombines TRBV7-8 with TRBJ2-3; 8 nucleotides line up with TRBD2. J gave up 2 bases and V 5 bases, and 12 bases lay outside the gene matches. CDR1 is SGHVS and CDR2 is FQNEAQ in the germline V gene. The CDR3 sequence is 17 residues long. CDR3 nucleotide sequence: TGTGCCAGCAGCCCCCCCCTGGAGCGGGGGTACACAGATACGCAGTATTTT. It yields the protein CASSPPLERGYTDTQYF.

The chain links TRBV6-2 or TRBV6-3 to TRBJ2-1; 11 bases map to TRBD2. The germline gives CDR1 MNHEY, CDR2 SVGEGT. V dropped 6 bases and J dropped 3; count of bases not matched to a gene: 4. The CDR3 is 15 amino acids. CDR3 loop: CASSYSGRVYNEQFF. In DNA form, the CDR3 reads TGTGCCAGCAGCTATAGCGGGAGGGTCTACAATGAGCAGTTCTTC.

The gene calls are TRBV6-1 and TRBJ2-2; TRBD2 matches 10 bases. V lost 7 bases to trimming and J lost 7 bases; unmatched junction nucleotides: 18. The CDR3 has 18 amino acids. Germline lookup yields CDR1 MNHNS and CDR2 SASEGT. The CDR3 nucleotides read TGTGCCAGCATCAGATCGTTCAGCGGGAGGGGCGTCGGCGGGGAGCTGTTTTTT. It yields the protein CASIRSFSGRGVGGELFF.

The chain employs TRBV2 and TRBJ1-4, with D possibly being TRBD1 (6 bases). There are 14 residues in the CDR3. Trimming cost V 1 base and J 10 bases, with 13 bases left between them. The V gene's germline CDR1 is SNHLY and CDR2 FYNNEI. This CDR3 reads CASSEGQGTGKLFF. DNA of the CDR3: TGTGCCAGCAGTGAAGGGCAGGGGACCGGAAAACTGTTTTTT.

Here the CDR3 reads CASSPPGGYNEKLFF. The CDR3 DNA follows: TGTGCCAGCAGTCCCCCGGGGGGTTATAATGAAAAACTGTTTTTT. This chain joins TRBV28 and TRBJ1-4; a possible D gene is TRBD1 (5 bases). The CDR3 has 15 amino acids. The germline V gene has CDR1 MDHEN and CDR2 SYDVKM. V gave up 5 bases and J gave up 4 bases, with 14 bases separating them.

V and J are TRBV18 and TRBJ1-1, with D possibly being TRBD1 (5 bases). Germline V CDR1 and CDR2: KGHSH, LQKENI. Deletions cut 5 bases from V and 4 bases from J, with 14 bases between. CDR3 length: 14 amino acids. CDR3 sequence reads: CASSTPFQGTEAFF. The CDR3 region has the DNA TGTGCCAGCTCAACTCCGTTTCAGGGCACTGAAGCTTTCTTT.

V is TRBV6-1 and J is TRBJ2-3, with 11 bases lining up with TRBD2. This CDR3 is 17 amino acids long. The junction had 7 bases not matched to a gene; V was cut back by 1 base and J by 4 bases. In germline, CDR1 is MNHNS, CDR2 SASEGT. The CDR3 DNA reads TGTGCCAGCAGTGAAGTACTAGCGGGAGCTTCAGCAGATACGCAGTATTTT. It yields the protein CASSEVLAGASADTQYF.